Below are 25 T cell receptor beta chains sequenced from a single sample in a study of blood T cells in healthy people across ages. Together with a sample-barcoded 5' primer, a J-beta primer mix was included in a second PCR lasting about 6 to 11 cycles. MiXCR, run by TCRdb on the 5' RACE reads, gives a single entry per CDR3 protein. Here the sample spans roughly 1 million distinct CDR3 sequences, approximately 25% being singletons. These data were also reused for a study on T cells of mothers and their children.

The sequenced material came from blood. The receptors shown here come from a girl aged 2-10 years in good health.

DNA of the CDR3: TGTGCCAGCAGCGGGGGACTAGCGGGAAATGAGCAGTTCTTC. As protein: CASSGGLAGNEQFF. The V call is TRBV5-5, the J call TRBJ2-5, with TRBD2 identical over 13 bases. The DNA matches TRBJ2-1 better at its end, which makes the J call doubtful. The germline gives CDR1 SGHKS, CDR2 YYEKEE (reference sequence). CDR3 length equals 14 residues.

The gene calls are TRBV7-2 and TRBJ2-3; 9 positions match TRBD2. Trimming cost V 0 bases and J 4 bases; bases outside gene matches: 5. Germline CDR1 reads SGHTA; CDR2 reads FQGNSA. This CDR3 has 16 amino acids. The DNA of the CDR3 is TGTGCCAGCAGCTTAGCGGGGGCGGGGGGGGCAGATACGCAGTATTTT. This translates into CASSLAGAGGADTQYF.

The V call is TRBV12-3 or TRBV12-4, the J call TRBJ2-5; D not resolved. The CDR3 spans 15 residues. V shed 2 bases and J shed 4 bases, with 14 bases lying between them. CDR3 sequence: CASSLWQEIRETQYF. The CDR3 nucleotides are TGTGCCAGCAGTTTATGGCAGGAGATTCGAGAGACCCAGTACTTC.

There are a few counts of this clonotype. CDR3 in DNA: TGCAGCGTTGAACAGGGTCCCCTCTATGGCTACACCTTC. Protein sequence: CSVEQGPLYGYTF. The V and J genes are TRBV29-1 and TRBJ1-2; possible D gene TRBD1, 5 bases. Trimming cost V 2 bases and J 4 bases, with 11 bases left between them. The germline CDR1 and CDR2 sequences are SQVTM and ANQGSEA. CDR3 size: 13 residues.

This clonotype was detected a few times. The chain combines TRBV29-1 with TRBJ1-1; no definite D call. CDR3 length equals 16 residues. Between the trimmed V and J ends, which lost 5 bases and 2 bases, there was a span of 21 bases. In germline, CDR1 is SQVTM, CDR2 ANQGSEA. The CDR3 nucleotides are TGCAGCGTTTCGTCCGTCGGGTGGGGTTTAAACACTGAAGCTTTCTTT. Translated: CSVSSVGWGLNTEAFF.

This clonotype has just a few counts. The chain combines TRBV12-3 or TRBV12-4 with TRBJ1-3, with D perhaps TRBD1 (5 bases). This CDR3 spans 15 amino acids. Deletions cut 1 base from V and 4 bases from J, with 11 bases between. The CDR3 reads CASSLGGVSGNTIYF. CDR3 DNA sequence: TGTGCCAGCAGTTTAGGAGGGGTTTCGGGAAACACCATATATTTT.

The chain employs TRBV9 and TRBJ2-3; D is possibly TRBD2 (6 bases). CDR3 length equals 15 residues. Looked up from germline, CDR1 is SGDLS and CDR2 is YYNGEE. Trimming stripped 3 bases from V and 2 bases from J, with 13 bases between. The CDR3 loop is CASSGGGLVTDTQYF. The CDR3 nucleotides read TGTGCCAGCAGCGGAGGAGGGCTAGTCACAGATACGCAGTATTTT.

On this clonotype: One junction end does not reproduce the germline sequence, and a read error may be involved. V usage is TRBV12-3 or TRBV12-4 and J usage is TRBJ2-5; 8 nucleotides align to TRBD2. The CDR3 covers 16 residues. The CDR3 is CACSLGAGTREETQYF. The DNA of the CDR3 is TGTGCCTGCAGTTTGGGAGCCGGGACTAGGGAAGAGACCCAGTACTTC.

Concerning this clonotype: Mismatch with germline at one junction end may stem from a read error. The rearrangement uses TRBV12-3 or TRBV12-4 and TRBJ2-4; possible D gene TRBD2, 6 bases. The CDR3 is made up of 15 amino acids. The CDR3 nucleotides are TGTGCCAGCAGTCACGAAAAACTAGCCAAAAACATCCAGTACTTC. Protein: CASSHEKLAKNIQYF.

About this clonotype: At one end, the junction sequence differs from germline, possibly due to a read error. The chain uses TRBV4-1 and TRBJ1-1; D uncertain. CDR1 MGHRA and CDR2 YSYEKL come from the germline V gene. This CDR3 spans 14 amino acids. In nucleotides, the CDR3 is TGCGCTAGCAGCCAAGTAGACCAGAACACTGAAGCTTTCTTT. Encoded protein: CASSQVDQNTEAFF.

Turning to this clonotype: The CDR3 ends on some other residue instead of the conserved phenylalanine or tryptophan, so this is likely a read error. The chain employs TRBV2 and TRBJ1-2; D is perhaps TRBD1 (6 bases). V lost 2 bases, J lost 6 bases, and 13 bases lay in between. The CDR3 covers 14 residues. The germline V gene has CDR1 SNHLY and CDR2 FYNNEI. CDR3 in amino acids: CASSEQGIGNGYTL. The CDR3 DNA is TGTGCCAGCAGTGAACAGGGGATTGGGAATGGCTACACCCTC.

This clonotype was seen more than once but under ten times. The chain employs TRBV7-9 and TRBJ2-1, with D maybe TRBD1 (6 bases). V shed 3 bases and J shed 7 bases, with 13 bases lying between them. The CDR3 length is 14 residues. Germline assignment: CDR1 SEHNR and CDR2 FQNEAQ (reference sequence). In DNA, the CDR3 is TGTGCCAGCAGCTTCTTTCAGGGGACGAATGAGCAGTTCTTC. This sequence encodes CASSFFQGTNEQFF.

This clonotype occurred a few times. The chain combines TRBV6-6 with TRBJ2-5; D not certain. The DNA end is more similar to TRBJ2-1, so the J call may be wrong. Germline V gene sequence: CDR1 MNHNY, CDR2 SVGAGI (reference sequence). CDR3 length: 13 residues. This CDR3 reads CASSYPGVGEQFF. CDR3 DNA sequence: TGTGCCAGCAGTTACCCGGGTGTTGGTGAGCAGTTCTTC.

The chain uses TRBV29-1 and TRBJ2-3; D is uncertain. Germline CDR1 and CDR2: SQVTM and ANQGSEA. Between the trimmed V and J ends, which lost 4 bases and 4 bases, there was a span of 6 bases. The CDR3 covers 11 residues. The CDR3 here is CSVAGADTQYF. The CDR3 DNA follows: TGCAGCGTTGCTGGTGCAGATACGCAGTATTTT.

This clonotype turned up a few times. The chain employs TRBV5-1 and TRBJ2-1, with TRBD2 identical over 9 bases. J gave up 7 bases and V 0 bases, and 8 bases lay outside the gene matches. The CDR3 is 16 residues long. Germline assignment: CDR1 SGHRS and CDR2 YFSETQ. This chain's CDR3 is CASSLGGSGGLNEQFF. Written as DNA, the CDR3 is TGCGCCAGCAGCTTGGGAGGAAGCGGGGGGTTAAATGAGCAGTTCTTC.

The rearrangement joins TRBV11-3 to TRBJ1-2, with D possibly matching TRBD1 (5 bases). The CDR3 covers 12 residues. Germline V gene sequence: CDR1 SGHNT, CDR2 YENEEA. Deletions cut 5 bases from V and 6 bases from J, with 10 bases between. The CDR3 nucleotides read TGTGCCAGCAGCCCACAGGTGGATGGCTACACCTTC. This codes for CASSPQVDGYTF.

The sample holds a few counts of this clonotype. V is TRBV3-1 and J is TRBJ2-4; tentative D call: TRBD2 (5 bases). Germline V gene data show CDR1 as LGHDT and CDR2 as YNNKEL (reference sequence). The CDR3 covers 18 residues. Trimming took 5 bases from V and 2 from J, leaving 22 bases between them. DNA for the CDR3: TGTGCCAGCAGCTTAATGGAATGGGCACTAGGTACCAAAAACATTCAGTACTTC. Translated, it gives CASSLMEWALGTKNIQYF.

V gene TRBV5-4 combines with J gene TRBJ2-2, with TRBD1 as a possible D gene (6 bases). The CDR3 length is 15 residues. The germline V gene encodes CDR1 SGHNT and CDR2 YYREEE (reference sequence). Trimming removed 1 base from V and 4 bases from J, with 11 bases in between. The CDR3 region is CASSLIAGATGELFF. For the CDR3, the DNA is TGTGCCAGCAGCTTGATTGCAGGGGCCACCGGGGAGCTGTTTTTT.

The V call is TRBV6-1, the J call TRBJ1-2; D uncertain. Looked up from germline, CDR1 is MNHNS and CDR2 is SASEGT. Trimming removed 3 bases at V and 2 bases at J, with 10 bases between. The CDR3 sequence is 14 residues long. The CDR3 spells CASSDASQNYGYTF. The CDR3 DNA reads as TGTGCCAGCAGTGATGCTAGTCAGAACTATGGCTACACCTTC.

The V call is TRBV7-9, the J call TRBJ2-7; D unclear. Per the germline V gene, CDR1 is SEHNR and CDR2 is FQNEAQ (reference sequence). The ends were cut back, 5 bases at V and 1 base at J, with 15 bases in the middle. This CDR3 has 15 amino acids. Here the CDR3 reads CASSRITADSYEQYF. Here the CDR3 DNA reads TGTGCCAGCAGCCGTATTACCGCCGATTCCTACGAGCAGTACTTC.

The chain links TRBV5-1 to TRBJ1-4; D remains ambiguous. Trimming stripped 1 base from V and 6 bases from J, with 10 bases between. The CDR3 spans 14 residues. Germline CDR1 SGHRS, CDR2 YFSETQ. The CDR3 DNA follows: TGCGCCAGCAGCTTGTTTCCTGGGCATGAAAAACTGTTTTTT. Its protein product is CASSLFPGHEKLFF.

This clonotype was seen a few times. V is TRBV5-4 and J is TRBJ2-7; D unclear. V dropped 4 bases and J dropped 4 bases, with 15 bases sitting between them. The CDR3 consists of 14 residues. Germline CDR1 SGHNT, CDR2 YYREEE (reference sequence). The CDR3 sequence is CASSPEPQAYEQYF. The CDR3 DNA follows: TGTGCCAGCAGCCCAGAACCCCAAGCGTACGAGCAGTACTTC.

The rearrangement joins TRBV7-3 to TRBJ2-2, with D perhaps matching TRBD2 (6 bases). The CDR3 is 13 amino acids. Trimming cost V 4 bases and J 7 bases, with 10 bases left between them. The germline CDR1 and CDR2 sequences are SGHTA and FQGTGA. CDR3: CASSSPSDGELFF. CDR3 nucleotide sequence: TGTGCCAGCAGCTCCCCTAGCGACGGGGAGCTGTTTTTT. The variable domain in full, completed from reference TRBV7-3 and TRBJ2-2, reads GAGVSQTPSNKVTEKGKYVELRCDPISGHTALYWYRQSLGQGPEFLIYFQGTGAADDSGLPNDRFFAVRPEGSVSTLKIQRTERGDSAVYLCASSSPSDGELFFGEGSRLTVL.

The table lists this clonotype with a few counts. The genes are TRBV25-1 and TRBJ2-1; 7 positions match TRBD2. Per germline, CDR1 MGHDK and CDR2 SYGVNS. The junction had 9 bases not matched to a gene; V was cut back by 10 bases and J by 3 bases. The CDR3 length is 14 residues. The CDR3 loop reads CANPFSGFYNEQFF. As DNA, the CDR3 is TGTGCCAACCCCTTTAGCGGGTTCTACAATGAGCAGTTCTTC.

This clonotype was found a few times. The chain has TRBV6-1 and TRBJ2-3; D may be TRBD2 (6 bases). The CDR3 contains 14 residues. CDR1 is MNHNS, CDR2 SASEGT, per germline. V dropped 7 bases and J dropped 3 bases, with 14 bases sitting between them. Here the CDR3 reads CASTPGLRTDTQYF. In nucleotides, the CDR3 is TGTGCCAGCACCCCAGGACTAAGGACAGATACGCAGTATTTT.